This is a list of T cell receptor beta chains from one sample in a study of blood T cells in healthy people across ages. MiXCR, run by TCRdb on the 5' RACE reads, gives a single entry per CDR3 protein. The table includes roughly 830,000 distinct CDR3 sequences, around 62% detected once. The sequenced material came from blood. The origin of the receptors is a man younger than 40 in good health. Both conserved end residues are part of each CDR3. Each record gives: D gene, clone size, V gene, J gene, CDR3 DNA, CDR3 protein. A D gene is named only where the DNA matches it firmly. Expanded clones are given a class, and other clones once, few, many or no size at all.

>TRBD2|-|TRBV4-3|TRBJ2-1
TGCGCCAGCAGCCAAGCACGGGGGGAGAGCGATGAGCAGTTCTTC
CASSQARGESDEQFF
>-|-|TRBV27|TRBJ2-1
TGTGCCAGCAGTTTAGGCGGGCCCGCCTACAATGAGCAGTTCTTC
CASSLGGPAYNEQFF
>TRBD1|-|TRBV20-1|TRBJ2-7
TGCAGTGCTGCGAGCCGGCAGGGGGCTATCGACGAGCAGTACTTC
CSAASRQGAIDEQYF
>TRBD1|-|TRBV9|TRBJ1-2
TGTGCCAGCACCACTGATTTACAGGGGCCGGGCTACACCTTC
CASTTDLQGPGYTF
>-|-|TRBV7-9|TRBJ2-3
TGTGCCAGCAGCTTAGCAGGCAGACCAGATAAGCAGTATTTT
CASSLAGRPDKQYF
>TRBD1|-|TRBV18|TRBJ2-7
TGTGCCAGCTCACCTAACTGGGACAGTTCTGCCGAGCAGTACTTC
CASSPNWDSSAEQYF
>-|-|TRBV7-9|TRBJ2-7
TGTGCCAGCAGCGACCACAGGGTACAGTACTTC
CASSDHRVQYF
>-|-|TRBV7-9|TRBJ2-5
TGTGCCAGCAGCTCTCCGGCCTACCAAGAGACCCAGTACTTC
CASSSPAYQETQYF
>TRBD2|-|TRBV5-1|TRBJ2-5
TGCGCCAGCAGCCCCAGACTAGCGGGGTTCCAAGAGACCCAGTACTTC
CASSPRLAGFQETQYF
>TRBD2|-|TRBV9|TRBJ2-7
TGTGCCAGCAGCTTACAGACTAGCGGGGAGATCTACGAGCAGTACTTC
CASSLQTSGEIYEQYF
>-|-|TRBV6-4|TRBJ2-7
TGTGCCAGACGGCCCGACCAGGGTTCCTACGAGCAGTACTTC
CARRPDQGSYEQYF
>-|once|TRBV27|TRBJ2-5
TGTGCCAGCAGTTCCCCCCTAGCAGGGGAGACCCAGTACTTC
CASSSPLAGETQYF
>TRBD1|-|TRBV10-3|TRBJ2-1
TGTGCCATCAGGCCTGGGACAGACCCTTACAATGAGCAGTTCTTC
CAIRPGTDPYNEQFF
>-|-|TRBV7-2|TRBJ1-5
TGTGCCAGCAGCTTAGATCCGAATCAGCCCCAGCATTTT
CASSLDPNQPQHF
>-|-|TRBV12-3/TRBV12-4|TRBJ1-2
TGTGCCAGCAGTTTACCGGGACAACCGGTCTATGGCTACACCTTC
CASSLPGQPVYGYTF
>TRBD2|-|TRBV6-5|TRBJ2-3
TGTGCCAGCAGTTTTGAGACGGCTAGCGGAGGTGCAAGTACGCAGTATTTT
CASSFETASGGASTQYF
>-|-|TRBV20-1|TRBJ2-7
TGCAGTGCCACCAGACCAGGGGGGAGCTTAAACTACGAGCAGTACTTC
CSATRPGGSLNYEQYF